A selection of T cell receptor beta chains follows, all from one sample in a study of cytomegalovirus exposure and HLA in healthy donors. Data came from immunoSEQ multiplex PCR; TCRdb stores just in-frame clones and leaves some out. The table shows 130,000 to 150,000 clones, with about four fifths occurring only once. The sequencing input was PBMCs. The receptor set was obtained from a man aged 40-49 years in good health and CMV-seronegative. Both conserved end residues are part of each CDR3. The D gene is left open where the match is weak. Size tells how often a clone was seen (once, few, many) or the class of an expanded clone, and some rows leave it out.

size	D	J	V	CDR3	DNA
.	.	TRBJ2-7	TRBV7-9	CASSLPQTGVRTYEQYF	TGTGCCAGCAGCTTACCTCAGACAGGAGTCCGGACCTACGAGCAGTACTTC
.	.	TRBJ1-1	TRBV7-8	CASSLNRRSLTEAFF	TGTGCCAGCAGCTTAAACAGGAGATCTCTCACTGAAGCTTTCTTT
.	.	TRBJ2-7	TRBV7-3	CASSAKQGHEQYF	TGTGCCAGCAGCGCGAAACAGGGACACGAGCAGTACTTC
.	TRBD2	TRBJ2-7	TRBV7-2	CASSLGGGNSYEQYF	TGTGCCAGCAGCTTAGGGGGGGGTAACTCCTACGAGCAGTACTTC
.	.	TRBJ2-1	TRBV11-2	CASSSISLARAEQFF	TGTGCCAGCAGCTCCATCTCGCTAGCGCGGGCTGAGCAGTTCTTC
.	TRBD2	TRBJ2-1	TRBV7-3	CASSRYRTSGGNRNNEQFF	TGTGCCAGCAGCAGGTACCGGACTAGCGGGGGTAATAGGAACAATGAGCAGTTCTTC
.	TRBD2	TRBJ2-1	TRBV5-1	CASSLERGGLNEQFF	TGCGCCAGCAGCTTAGAGCGGGGGGGCCTTAATGAGCAGTTCTTC
.	TRBD1	TRBJ1-5	TRBV29-1	CSVEDHGLGQGAGNQPQHF	TGCAGCGTTGAAGATCACGGTCTAGGACAGGGGGCCGGCAATCAGCCCCAGCATTTT
.	.	TRBJ1-5	TRBV15	CATTGGSSNQPQHF	TGTGCCACCACGGGGGGATCCTCAAATCAGCCCCAGCATTTT
.	.	TRBJ1-3	TRBV7-6	CASSPGSGPTGNTIYF	TGTGCCAGCAGCCCCGGTTCAGGTCCGACTGGAAACACCATATATTTT
.	TRBD2	TRBJ2-1	TRBV14	CASSQGVAGGLEQFF	TGTGCCAGCAGCCAAGGGGTAGCGGGGGGACTTGAGCAGTTCTTC
.	TRBD1	TRBJ1-3	TRBV7-8	CASSSLPGGKGNTIYF	TGTGCCAGCAGCTCCCTTCCAGGGGGCAAAGGAAACACCATATATTTT
.	.	TRBJ1-1	TRBV5-4	CASSLPGIMNTEAFF	TGTGCCAGCAGCTTGCCAGGGATCATGAACACTGAAGCTTTCTTT
.	.	TRBJ1-3	TRBV9	CASSVEALGSSGNTIYF	TGTGCCAGCAGCGTAGAGGCGCTAGGGAGCTCTGGAAACACCATATATTTT
.	TRBD2	TRBJ2-7	TRBV29-1	CSVEESDRLAGGVYEQYF	TGCAGCGTTGAAGAAAGCGACCGACTAGCGGGGGGTGTCTACGAGCAGTACTTC
.	.	TRBJ1-1	TRBV5-1	CASSLTPGLGTEAFF	TGCGCCAGCAGCTTAACACCGGGACTCGGTACTGAAGCTTTCTTT
.	TRBD1	TRBJ1-2	TRBV5-4	CASSSPGQDLAGYTF	TGTGCCAGCAGCTCCCCGGGACAGGACTTGGCTGGCTACACCTTC
.	.	TRBJ2-2	TRBV19	CASSMTRTNTGELFF	TGTGCCAGTAGTATGACTAGGACGAACACCGGGGAGCTGTTTTTT
once	.	TRBJ2-1	TRBV9	CASSVDGARNEQFF	TGTGCCAGCAGCGTAGATGGGGCGCGCAATGAGCAGTTCTTC
.	TRBD1	TRBJ1-2	TRBV29-1	CSVVRDRNYGYTF	TGCAGCGTTGTAAGGGACAGAAACTATGGCTACACCTTC
.	.	TRBJ1-3	TRBV7-8	CASSLAQQIGNTIYF	TGTGCCAGCAGCTTAGCGCAACAGATCGGAAACACCATATATTTT
once	TRBD2	TRBJ2-3	TRBV9	CASSAGTSGITDTQYF	TGTGCCAGCAGCGCAGGGACTAGCGGGATCACAGATACGCAGTATTTT
.	.	TRBJ1-3	TRBV7-2	CASSSLPGDRNTIYF	TGTGCCAGCAGCTCCCTGCCGGGGGATCGGAACACCATATATTTT
few	.	TRBJ1-5	TRBV5-1	CASSWQGGFNQPQHF	TGCGCCAGCAGCTGGCAGGGCGGCTTCAATCAGCCCCAGCATTTT
.	.	TRBJ1-2	TRBV19	CASSMPVYGYTF	TGTGCCAGTAGTATGCCGGTCTATGGCTACACCTTC
once	.	TRBJ1-1	TRBV28	CASSFPGGNTEAFF	TGTGCCAGCAGTTTTCCCGGGGGGAACACTGAAGCTTTCTTT
few	TRBD1	TRBJ2-7	TRBV7-2	CASSPQGQGGYEQYF	TGTGCCAGCAGCCCCCAGGGACAGGGGGGGTACGAGCAGTACTTC
.	.	TRBJ1-2	TRBV5-8	CASSSTGSSNYGYTF	TGTGCCAGCAGCTCCACCGGGAGCTCAAACTATGGCTACACCTTC
once	.	TRBJ2-7	TRBV29-1	CPPRPTRYEQYF	TGCCCCCCCCGTCCGACACGATACGAGCAGTACTTC
.	.	TRBJ1-6	TRBV19	CASSPDEGSLHF	TGTGCCAGTAGCCCAGACGAGGGTTCCCTCCACTTT
.	.	TRBJ1-3	TRBV5-1	CASSLAGRGNTIYF	TGCGCCAGCAGCTTGGCAGGTCGCGGAAACACCATATATTTT
.	.	TRBJ2-3	TRBV9	CASSEQGHTQYF	TGTGCCAGCAGCGAACAGGGTCATACGCAGTATTTT
.	TRBD2	TRBJ2-7	TRBV5-6	CASSLGLADYEQYF	TGTGCCAGCAGCTTGGGCCTAGCGGACTACGAGCAGTACTTC
.	.	TRBJ1-1	TRBV9	CASSVGGRDTEAFF	TGTGCCAGCAGCGTAGGGGGGCGGGACACTGAAGCTTTCTTT
.	.	TRBJ1-5	TRBV19	CASIRQGSNQPQHF	TGTGCCAGTATACGGCAGGGAAGCAATCAGCCCCAGCATTTT
.	.	TRBJ2-7	TRBV7-2	CASSWGVTYEQYF	TGTGCCAGCAGCTGGGGGGTTACCTACGAGCAGTACTTC
.	.	TRBJ1-4	TRBV27	CASKIGTGNEKLFF	TGTGCCAGCAAAATAGGTACAGGGAATGAAAAACTGTTTTTT
.	TRBD1	TRBJ1-2	TRBV6-5	CASSQTGIRGYTF	TGTGCCAGCAGCCAGACAGGGATTCGTGGCTACACCTTC
.	TRBD1	TRBJ1-2	TRBV6-5	CASSTGQGGLYGYTF	TGTGCCAGCAGTACCGGACAGGGAGGGCTCTATGGCTACACCTTC
once	.	TRBJ1-4	TRBV29-1	CSALDGRGTNEKLFF	TGCAGCGCCCTCGATGGGCGGGGAACTAATGAAAAACTGTTTTTT
.	TRBD1	TRBJ2-7	TRBV11-2	CASSGDRGYEQYF	TGTGCCAGCAGCGGAGACAGGGGCTACGAGCAGTACTTC
.	TRBD2	TRBJ2-7	TRBV7-2	CASSFGGTAYEQYF	TGTGCCAGCAGCTTCGGGGGGACGGCCTACGAGCAGTACTTC
once	TRBD1	TRBJ1-2	TRBV7-3	CASGDKTGTNYGYTF	TGTGCCAGCGGGGACAAGACAGGGACCAATTATGGCTACACCTTC
few	TRBD1	TRBJ1-3	TRBV6-6	CASSRDRGGNTIYF	TGTGCCAGCAGTCGGGACAGGGGCGGAAACACCATATATTTT
.	TRBD2	TRBJ2-5	TRBV25-1	CASSEPGLVETQYF	TGTGCCAGCAGTGAACCGGGACTAGTAGAGACCCAGTACTTC
.	TRBD2	TRBJ2-1	TRBV5-5	CASSQGGPGLANEQFF	TGTGCCAGCAGCCAAGGCGGCCCGGGACTAGCCAATGAGCAGTTCTTC